A selection of T cell receptor beta chains follows, all from one sample in a study of metastatic and nonmetastatic thyroid tumors. TCRdb ran MiXCR on the PCR reads. This sample has some 83,000 clones, with around 13% found just once. Sequences were obtained from tumor tissue. These receptors were obtained from a female donor with papillary thyroid cancer or a benign thyroid nodule (not recorded which). Some clones in this sample may be carry-over from other donors' samples. Each CDR3 is given with its conserved first and last residue. A D gene is named only where the DNA matches it firmly. The size field is filled for only some rows; it gives once, few, many or a size class.

V gene	D gene	clone size	J gene	CDR3 DNA	CDR3 protein
TRBV4-1	.	many	TRBJ2-7	TGCGCCAGCAGCTCCGACCCGGGTTGGGGTGAGCAGTACTTC	CASSSDPGWGEQYF
TRBV5-5	TRBD1	.	TRBJ2-4	TGTGCCAGCAGCACTGGGACAGGTAATGCCATTCGGGACATTCAGTACTTT	CASSTGTGNAIRDIQYF
TRBV11-3	TRBD2	many	TRBJ2-3	TGTGCCAGCAGCTTAGGACTAGCGGTGAGCACAGATACGCAGTATTTT	CASSLGLAVSTDTQYF
TRBV6-2/TRBV6-3	.	many	TRBJ2-7	TGTGCCAGCAGTTACAAGGGGATGAGATACGAGCAGTACTTC	CASSYKGMRYEQYF
TRBV5-1	.	many	TRBJ2-2	TGCGCCAGCAGACGACGGTTCACCGGGGAGCTGTTTTTT	CASRRRFTGELFF
TRBV20-1	TRBD2	.	TRBJ2-1	TGCAGTGCTAGGGGCGGGAGGGCTGTGTCCTACAATGAGCAGTTCTTC	CSARGGRAVSYNEQFF
TRBV7-8	TRBD2	many	TRBJ2-1	TGTGCCAGCAGGTCAATAAGGGGACTAGCGGGTAAGAGGGGCAATGAGCAGTTCTTC	CASRSIRGLAGKRGNEQFF
TRBV12-5	.	many	TRBJ2-1	TGTGCTAGTGGTTTGTGGGCCAATGAGCAGTTCTTC	CASGLWANEQFF
TRBV11-2	.	many	TRBJ2-1	TGTGCCAGCAGCGGATTAGCGAGGAGCTCCTACAATGAGCAGTTCTTC	CASSGLARSSYNEQFF
TRBV5-1	TRBD2	many	TRBJ2-7	TGCGCCAGCAGCTCCCTCGGGACTAGCGGGATCTCCGTCTCCGAGCAGTACTTC	CASSSLGTSGISVSEQYF
TRBV20-1	TRBD2	.	TRBJ2-1	TGCAGTGCTAGTGGGGCTAGCGGGAAGGGGTTGAACAATGAGCAGTTCTTC	CSASGASGKGLNNEQFF
TRBV29-1	.	many	TRBJ1-2	TGCAGCGTTGACGCGACAGAAACCTATGGCTACACCTTC	CSVDATETYGYTF
TRBV28	.	many	TRBJ1-5	TGTGCCAGCAGTTTTTTGGCTGGGGGCCATCAGCCCCAGCATTTT	CASSFLAGGHQPQHF
TRBV5-1	.	.	TRBJ1-1	TGCGCCAGCAGCTTGGTGACAGGCAGTAACACTGAAGCTCTCTTT	CASSLVTGSNTEALF
TRBV6-1	.	many	TRBJ1-3	TGTGCCAGCAGTGAAGCGGGGGGGGGTGGAAACACCATATATTTT	CASSEAGGGGNTIYF
TRBV5-1	.	.	TRBJ1-4	TGCGCCAGCAGCTTGCAGGCAAGGATTGAAAAACTGTTTTTT	CASSLQARIEKLFF
TRBV20-1	.	many	TRBJ2-3	TGCAGTGCTTCACCTCTAGCGCCTAGCACAGATACGCAGTATTTT	CSASPLAPSTDTQYF
TRBV20-1	TRBD2	many	TRBJ2-3	TGCAGTGCTAGAGTCGCGGGAGGGCCCGCAGATACGCAGTATTTT	CSARVAGGPADTQYF
TRBV11-2	.	few	TRBJ2-5	TGTGCCAGCAGCTTACAGGGGCTAGCGCCTATAAATCAAGAGACCCAGTACTTC	CASSLQGLAPINQETQYF
TRBV12-3/TRBV12-4	.	many	TRBJ2-7	TGTGCCAGCAGGGGAAGCGGGTCAGCCTACGAGCAGTACTTC	CASRGSGSAYEQYF
TRBV10-2	.	many	TRBJ1-1	TGCGCCAGCAGCCCATGGACGGTGAACACTGAAGCTTTCTTT	CASSPWTVNTEAFF
TRBV4-1	.	many	TRBJ2-7	TGCGCCAGCAGCCAAGAGGGTGGGATCGAGTACGAGCAGTACTTC	CASSQEGGIEYEQYF
TRBV12-3/TRBV12-4	.	many	TRBJ1-2	TGTGCCAGCAGTTTACAGGCAGGCCCCTTCTATGGCTACACCTTC	CASSLQAGPFYGYTF
TRBV20-1	TRBD1	.	TRBJ2-7	TGCAGTGCCACTCAACCGGGACAGGGGGCCCACGAGCAGTACTTC	CSATQPGQGAHEQYF
TRBV6-1	.	many	TRBJ2-2	TGTGCCAGCAGGACGCCGAGCGGGAACACCGGGGAGCTGTTTTTT	CASRTPSGNTGELFF
TRBV6-1	TRBD2	many	TRBJ2-1	TGTGCCAGCACCGGACTAGCGGGAGGTGATGAGCAGTTCTTC	CASTGLAGGDEQFF
TRBV2	.	many	TRBJ2-5	TGTGCCAGCAAGGATCGCGGGACCTCCGTAGAGACCCAGTACTTC	CASKDRGTSVETQYF